The rows below give T cell receptor beta chains drawn from one sample of a study of blood T cells in healthy people across ages. TCRdb processed the 5' RACE reads anew with MiXCR; each CDR3 protein has one entry. In the table there are 720,000 or so distinct CDR3 sequences, 40% to 50% of which are singletons. Material: blood. Receptors originate from a man older than 75 in good health. Each CDR3 is given with its conserved first and last residue. The order of the fields is J gene, clone size, V gene, D gene, CDR3 DNA, CDR3 protein. The D gene is left open where the match is weak. Only part of the rows carry a size: once, few, many, or a class if the clone is expanded.

TRBJ2-1 | few | TRBV4-2 | NA | TGTGCCAGCAGCCGACACCTAGACGGCAATGAGCAGTTCTTC | CASSRHLDGNEQFF
TRBJ2-3 | many | TRBV24-1 | TRBD1 | TGTGCCACCAGTGATTTTCCGGGACAGAGCACAGATACGCAGTATTTT | CATSDFPGQSTDTQYF
TRBJ2-3 | NA | TRBV9 | TRBD2 | TGTGCCAGCAGCGTAGCTACTAGCGGGACCTCAGATACGCAGTATTTT | CASSVATSGTSDTQYF
TRBJ2-1 | NA | TRBV20-1 | TRBD2 | TGCAGTGCTAGAGCGGGGACTAGCAATGAGCAGTTCTTC | CSARAGTSNEQFF
TRBJ2-1 | NA | TRBV18 | TRBD1 | TGTGCCAGCTCAGCGCGGACAGGGGATAATGAGCAGTTCTTC | CASSARTGDNEQFF
TRBJ1-2 | NA | TRBV7-2 | NA | TGTGCCAGCAGCCCATCTCCGGAGGGATCCTATGGCTACACCTTC | CASSPSPEGSYGYTF
TRBJ2-5 | NA | TRBV12-5 | NA | TGTGCTAGCTGTAGAGGGGCACAAGAGACCCAGTACTTC | CASCRGAQETQYF
TRBJ2-3 | NA | TRBV15 | NA | TGTGCCACCAGCAGAGATAGTGGCAATACGCAGTATTTT | CATSRDSGNTQYF
TRBJ1-4 | once | TRBV3-1 | TRBD1 | TGTGCCAGCAACCAGGTGACAGGGGGCGGTGAAAAACTGTTTTTT | CASNQVTGGGEKLFF
TRBJ1-5 | many | TRBV6-2/TRBV6-3 | NA | TGTGCCAGCGGCCCGGACAGAGGCAACATCCGGCCCCAGCATTTT | CASGPDRGNIRPQHF
TRBJ2-5 | NA | TRBV24-1 | NA | TGTGCCACCAGCGACAACAGGCCGCAGGAGACCCAGTACTTC | CATSDNRPQETQYF
TRBJ1-4 | NA | TRBV14 | TRBD1 | TGTGCCAGCAGCCAAAGACAGGGAGGAGGAGAAAAACTGTTTTTT | CASSQRQGGGEKLFF
TRBJ2-1 | NA | TRBV10-3 | NA | TGTGCCATCACGGAAAATTCCTACAATGAGCAGTTCTTC | CAITENSYNEQFF
TRBJ2-7 | NA | TRBV25-1 | NA | TGTGCCAGCAGTGAATATCTTCACGGGATCTCCTACGAGCAGTACTTC | CASSEYLHGISYEQYF
TRBJ1-2 | many | TRBV20-1 | NA | TGCAGTGCTCATGACAGAAACTATGGCTACACCTTC | CSAHDRNYGYTF
TRBJ1-2 | many | TRBV6-5 | TRBD1 | TGTGCCAGCAGGAGGACAGGCGGTGGCTACACCTTC | CASRRTGGGYTF
TRBJ2-3 | few | TRBV4-2 | TRBD2 | TGTGCCAGCAGCCATAGCGGGGCTCGAACAGATACGCAGTATTTT | CASSHSGARTDTQYF
TRBJ2-6 | NA | TRBV11-1 | NA | TGTGCCAGCAGCAACAGCTACTCTGGGGCCAACGTCCTGACTTTC | CASSNSYSGANVLTF
TRBJ2-5 | NA | TRBV7-2 | TRBD2 | TGTGCCAGCAGCTTAGCCACTAGCGGGGGGTTGGAGACCCAGTACTTC | CASSLATSGGLETQYF
TRBJ2-5 | NA | TRBV3-1 | TRBD2 | TGTGCCAGCAGCCAAGGTGGGACTAGCACAGGTAATGAGCAGTACTTC | CASSQGGTSTGNEQYF
TRBJ2-7 | NA | TRBV11-2 | TRBD1 | TGTGCCAGCAGCCCTGGGACAGGGTTGCCCTACGAGCAGTACTTC | CASSPGTGLPYEQYF
TRBJ2-7 | NA | TRBV5-1 | TRBD1 | TGCGCCAGCAGCTTGATGGGAGGACAGGGCCTCTACGAGCAGTACTTC | CASSLMGGQGLYEQYF
TRBJ1-2 | NA | TRBV20-1 | NA | TGCAGTGCTAACCCTAACTATGGCTACACCTTC | CSANPNYGYTF
TRBJ2-1 | NA | TRBV10-3 | TRBD2 | TGTGCCATCAGTCCCGGGACTAGCGCCAACGAGCAGTTCTTC | CAISPGTSANEQFF
TRBJ2-5 | few | TRBV20-1 | NA | TGCAGTGCTAGCGGTCAAGAGACCCAGTACTTC | CSASGQETQYF
TRBJ1-1 | NA | TRBV4-1 | NA | TGCGCCAGCAGCCAAGATTGGATGGACGCTGAAGCTTTCTTT | CASSQDWMDAEAFF
TRBJ2-3 | many | TRBV6-2/TRBV6-3 | TRBD1 | TGTGCCAGCAGCTCCTACGGTGACAGGGAGTATACGCAGTATTTT | CASSSYGDREYTQYF